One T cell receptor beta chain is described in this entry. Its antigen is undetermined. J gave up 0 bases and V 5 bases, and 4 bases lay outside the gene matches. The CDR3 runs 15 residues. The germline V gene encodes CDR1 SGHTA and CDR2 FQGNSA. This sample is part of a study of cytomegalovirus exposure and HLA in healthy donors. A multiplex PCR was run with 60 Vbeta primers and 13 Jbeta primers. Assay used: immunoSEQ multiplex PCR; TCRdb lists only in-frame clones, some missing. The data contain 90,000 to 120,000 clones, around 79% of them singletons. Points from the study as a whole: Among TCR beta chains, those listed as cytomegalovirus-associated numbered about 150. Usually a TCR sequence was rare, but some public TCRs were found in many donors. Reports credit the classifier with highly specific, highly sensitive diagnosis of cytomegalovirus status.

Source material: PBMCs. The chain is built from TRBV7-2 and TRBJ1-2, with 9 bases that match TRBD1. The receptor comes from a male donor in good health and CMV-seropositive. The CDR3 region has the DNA TGTGCCAGCAGCCGAACAGGGGGCACTAACTATGGCTACACCTTC. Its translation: CASSRTGGTNYGYTF.